The 11 T cell receptor beta chains given below trace back to one sample, sequenced in a study of T cell changes during pregnancy in multiple sclerosis. TCRdb keeps only in-frame clones here, not all; method: immunoSEQ multiplex PCR. The sample holds under 45,000 clones; 85% to 95% are singletons and the top ten take over 0.55%. Source: CD4+ T cells from peripheral blood mononuclear cells, taken in the third trimester of pregnancy. These receptors were taken from a female donor with multiple sclerosis, enrolled in a pregnancy study.

This clone was recorded only once. The V gene is TRBV5-1, the J gene TRBJ2-1; 10 bases line up with TRBD2. Germline CDR1 and CDR2: SGHRS and YFSETQ. The J segment lost 2 bases and the V segment lost 0 bases, leaving 8 bases of the junction unmatched. The CDR3 is made up of 18 amino acids. This CDR3 reads CASSLARLAGVTYNEQFF. For the CDR3, the DNA is TGCGCCAGCAGCTTGGCTAGGCTAGCGGGGGTGACCTACAATGAGCAGTTCTTC.

The CDR3 is CATSRIPSDTQYF. CDR3 bases: TGTGCCACCAGCAGAATCCCGTCAGATACGCAGTATTTT. The V and J genes are TRBV15 and TRBJ2-3; D ambiguous. CDR3 length equals 13 residues. Trimming stripped 2 bases from V and 4 bases from J, with 7 bases between. CDR1 and CDR2 (germline): LNHNV, YYDKDF (reference sequence).

This chain joins TRBV6-6 and TRBJ2-7, with TRBD1 identical over 8 bases. This CDR3 comprises 14 residues. With V trimmed by 2 bases and J by 3 bases, 3 bases remained unmatched. The germline V gene encodes CDR1 MNHNY and CDR2 SVGAGI (reference sequence). The CDR3 DNA reads as TGTGCCAGCAGTTACAGGACAGGGAGCTACGAGCAGTACTTC. Its protein product is CASSYRTGSYEQYF.

The chain links TRBV4-3 to TRBJ2-5; D gene unclear. This CDR3 is built from 8 residues. V lost 4 bases and J lost 11, with 2 bases in between. Germline CDR1 reads LGHNA; CDR2 reads YSLEER. CDR3 in DNA: TGCGCCAGCAGCCCACAGTACTTC. Encoded protein: CASSPQYF.

The chain combines TRBV28 with TRBJ1-2, with 8 bases fitting TRBD1. The V and J ends lost 6 bases and 4 bases, in that order; junction bases with no gene match: 10. CDR1 is MDHEN and CDR2 is SYDVKM in the germline V gene. The length of the CDR3 is 15 residues. The CDR3 DNA sequence: TGTGCCAGCAGCCTCCAACAGGGGGGACCCTATGGCTACACCTTC. This sequence encodes CASSLQQGGPYGYTF.

This chain uses TRBV25-1 with TRBJ1-4; D gene unclear. The CDR3 is 13 residues long. The V end lost 1 base, the J end lost 13 bases, and 13 bases lay between the germline ends. CDR1 MGHDK and CDR2 SYGVNS come from the germline V gene. CDR3 bases: TGTGCCAGCAGTGAATTTGGCAGCCGGGGACTGTTTTTT. Translating gives CASSEFGSRGLFF. The whole variable domain, filled in from reference TRBV25-1 and TRBJ1-4, reads EADIYQTPRYLVIGTGKKITLECSQTMGHDKMYWYQQDPGMELHLIHYSYGVNSTEKGDLSSESTVSRIRTEHFPLTLESARPSHTSQYLCASSEFGSRGLFFGSGTQLSVL.

The rearrangement joins TRBV4-1 to TRBJ1-4; D is uncertain. Germline-derived CDR1 and CDR2 are MGHRA and YSYEKL. V gave up 3 bases and J gave up 3 bases, with 11 bases separating them. The CDR3 sequence is 15 residues long. The CDR3 DNA reads as TGCGCCAGCAGCCATGGGAGGGCACCTAATGAAAAACTGTTTTTT. Its translation: CASSHGRAPNEKLFF.

The genes are TRBV2 and TRBJ2-7; TRBD1 agrees at 7 bases. The CDR3 has 14 residues. J gave up 0 bases and V 7 bases, and 6 bases lay outside the gene matches. From germline, CDR1 is SNHLY and CDR2 FYNNEI. For the CDR3, the DNA is TGTGCCAGCACCGGGGACAGCCTCTCCTACGAGCAGTACTTC. Amino acids: CASTGDSLSYEQYF.

This clone appeared a single time. V usage is TRBV27 and J usage is TRBJ2-2; TRBD1 matches at 7 bases. Trimming cost V 1 base and J 4 bases; bases outside gene matches: 0. The CDR3 length is 14 residues. Germline loops: CDR1 MNHEY, CDR2 SMNVEV (reference sequence). DNA for the CDR3: TGTGCCAGCAGTTTATGGACAGGCACCGGGGAGCTGTTTTTT. Translating gives CASSLWTGTGELFF.

The chain couples TRBV30 to TRBJ2-3, with 14 bases identical to TRBD2. Germline V CDR1 and CDR2: GTSNPN, SVGIG (reference sequence). This CDR3 contains 15 residues. Trimming at V came to 3 bases and at J to 9 bases, leaving 8 bases not matched to a gene. CDR3 protein: CAWSPRTSGRHTQYF. In DNA form, the CDR3 reads TGTGCCTGGAGCCCCAGGACTAGCGGGAGGCACACGCAGTATTTT.

The rearrangement uses TRBV13 and TRBJ1-4; D call uncertain. The CDR3 length is 14 residues. The V gene lost 5 bases and the J gene lost 4 bases, with 11 bases spanning the gap. The germline gives CDR1 PRHDT, CDR2 FYEKMQ (reference sequence). CDR3 sequence (DNA): TGTGCCAGCAGCCCGGTTAGTCGTAATGAAAAACTGTTTTTT. The encoded protein is CASSPVSRNEKLFF.